This T cell receptor beta chain was identified during a study of graft-versus-host responses after intestinal transplantation. In the study overall: Recipients obtained multivisceral, liver-intestinal, or isolated intestinal transplants. For two to four years after anti-thymocyte globulin induction, all recipients took tacrolimus and steroids.

Regarding the study as a whole: Circulating GvH clone levels at their peak were associated with HvG declines (early post-transplant). Graft-versus-host to host-versus-graft clonal ratios in allografts were high in patients with graft-donor T cell macrochimerism.

Profiled with immunoSEQ multiplex PCR; TCRdb holds only in-frame clones, not every one. The top ten clones hold about 0.5% of a sample with 90,000 to 95,000 clones, over 85% of them seen once. The CDR3 runs 14 residues. V was pared by 1 base and J by 4 bases, with 10 bases between. From germline, CDR1 is SGHTA and CDR2 FQGNSA. Worth noting for this clone: Its antigen is not identified.

The source was unstimulated CD8+ T cells sorted from spleen or lymph node cells, collected before intestinal transplant. The chain combines TRBV7-2 with TRBJ1-1; weak D call: TRBD1 (5 bases). The TCR was taken from a human donor who received an intestinal transplant. This CDR3 is CASSLVSGGTEAFF. The CDR3 DNA reads as TGTGCCAGCAGCTTAGTATCCGGGGGCACTGAAGCTTTCTTT. The variable domain in full, with the rest retrieved from reference TRBV7-2 and TRBJ1-1, is GAGVSQSPSNKVTEKGKDVELRCDPISGHTALYWYRQSLGQGLEFLIYFQGNSAPDKSGLPSDRFSAERTGGSVSTLTIQRTQQEDSAVYLCASSLVSGGTEAFFGQGTRLTVV.